Below are 20 T cell receptor beta chains sequenced from a single sample in a study of T-cell memory formation after mild COVID-19. TCRdb recomputed calls from the 5' RACE reads with MiXCR, one row per CDR3 protein. The data contain hundreds of thousands of distinct CDR3 sequences, less than 25% of them singletons. The sequencing sample was made of PBMCs or a T cell subset sorted from them (not recorded which). These TCRs come from an adult woman who had mild COVID-19 (a few samples of this study predate the infection). Cell type and time point are not known.

This chain connects TRBV5-5 to TRBJ2-7, with 7 bases aligning to TRBD1. Germline V gene data show CDR1 as SGHKS and CDR2 as YYEKEE (reference sequence). This CDR3 is 15 amino acids long. V was clipped by 4 bases and J by 3 bases; unmatched bases: 10. The CDR3 is CASSIGTAPLYEQYF. CDR3 nucleotide sequence: TGTGCCAGCAGCATAGGGACAGCCCCGCTCTACGAGCAGTACTTC.

The V call is TRBV12-3 or TRBV12-4, the J call TRBJ1-1, with D hard to call. Deletions cut 3 bases from V and 1 base from J, with 15 bases between. This CDR3 region has 16 residues. CDR3 residues: CASSFSPSRGNTEAFF. DNA for the CDR3: TGTGCCAGCAGTTTCTCGCCCAGCCGGGGGAACACTGAAGCTTTCTTT.

V and J are TRBV4-2 and TRBJ1-1; 10 nucleotides align to TRBD1. The CDR3 spans 15 residues. With 7 bases clipped from V and 3 bases from J, the junction kept 8 bases outside the gene matches. Germline loops: CDR1 LGHNA, CDR2 YNFKEQ. The CDR3 spells CASTREGQGYTEAFF. The CDR3 nucleotides read TGTGCCAGCACCCGAGAGGGACAGGGGTACACTGAAGCTTTCTTT.

This clonotype has just one count. The chain joins TRBV2 to TRBJ1-5; 7 bases fit TRBD1. The germline gives CDR1 SNHLY, CDR2 FYNNEI. V trimming: 6 bases; J trimming: 4 bases; junction bases outside the gene matches: 3. The CDR3 totals 13 residues. The CDR3 sequence is CASRRRGNQPQHF. The CDR3 DNA follows: TGTGCCAGCAGGCGCAGGGGGAATCAGCCCCAGCATTTT.

J is TRBJ2-2 and V is TRBV20-1; 10 nucleotides agree with TRBD2. The CDR3 runs to 15 residues. Germline assignment: CDR1 DFQATT and CDR2 SNEGSKA (reference sequence). V dropped 5 bases and J dropped 4; count of bases not matched to a gene: 7. The CDR3 nucleotides are TGCAGTGCTTTGATTTCTAGCGGGAGCACCGGGGAGCTGTTTTTT. Translation gives CSALISSGSTGELFF.

The rearrangement links TRBV7-6 to TRBJ2-7, with a possible D match to TRBD2 (6 bases). The germline CDR1 and CDR2 sequences are SGHVS and FNYEAQ. CDR3 length equals 15 residues. V was trimmed by 2 bases and J by 5 bases, leaving 16 bases between them. CDR3 sequence reads: CASSLNGGVRDEQYF. The CDR3 nucleotides read TGTGCCAGCAGCTTAAATGGCGGGGTGCGGGACGAGCAGTACTTC.

This rearrangement joins TRBV15 to TRBJ2-1; 11 nucleotides agree with TRBD2. This CDR3 comprises 15 residues. Germline V CDR1 and CDR2: LNHNV, YYDKDF (reference sequence). V lost 7 bases to trimming and J lost 8 bases; unmatched junction nucleotides: 10. DNA for the CDR3: TGTGCCACCACCAAAACTAGCGGGAGCCCTTATGAGCAGTTCTTC. Amino acids: CATTKTSGSPYEQFF.

The chain has TRBV3-1 and TRBJ1-1; no definite D call. The CDR3 extends over 14 amino acids. The V end lost 1 base, the J end lost 10 bases, and 16 bases lay between the germline ends. In germline, CDR1 is LGHDT, CDR2 YNNKEL (reference sequence). The CDR3 loop is CASSQGAYELGAFF. DNA of the CDR3: TGTGCCAGCAGCCAAGGCGCGTACGAACTTGGAGCTTTCTTT.

This chain links TRBV4-2 with TRBJ1-2, with no clear D. The CDR3 loop spans 12 amino acids. Germline V lookup: CDR1 LGHNA, CDR2 YNFKEQ. V lost 4 bases and J lost 3, with 6 bases in between. CDR3 in amino acids: CASSREDYGYTF. The CDR3 DNA reads as TGTGCCAGCAGCCGAGAAGACTATGGCTACACCTTC.

The chain links TRBV27 to TRBJ2-1, with D perhaps matching TRBD1 or TRBD2 (5 bases each). Trimming shortened V by 2 bases and J by 7 bases, and 15 bases separated the two germline ends. CDR1 and CDR2 (germline): MNHEY, SMNVEV (reference sequence). CDR3 length: 15 amino acids. This CDR3 reads CASSLGGNVPNEQFF. As DNA, the CDR3 is TGTGCCAGCAGTTTAGGGGGAAATGTCCCTAATGAGCAGTTCTTC.

The CDR3 DNA reads as TGCGCCAGCAGCCAAGTTCGGGGGCTAGGGGAGCAGTACTTC. As protein: CASSQVRGLGEQYF. The V call is TRBV4-1, the J call TRBJ2-7; D could derive from TRBD1 or TRBD2 (6 bases each). Trimming removed 1 base at V and 7 bases at J, with 14 bases between. The CDR3 contains 14 residues. The germline V gene encodes CDR1 MGHRA and CDR2 YSYEKL.

This clonotype was found a few times. The chain is built from TRBV7-9 and TRBJ2-1; TRBD1 agrees at 7 bases. Per the germline V gene, CDR1 is SEHNR and CDR2 is FQNEAQ (reference sequence). V dropped 5 bases and J dropped 2; count of bases not matched to a gene: 9. CDR3 length equals 16 residues. The CDR3 protein is CASSGVADRTYNEQFF. In nucleotides, the CDR3 is TGTGCCAGCAGCGGGGTGGCGGACAGGACCTACAATGAGCAGTTCTTC.

V and J are TRBV12-3 or TRBV12-4 and TRBJ1-2; 7 positions match TRBD1. V gave up 6 bases and J gave up 4 bases; unmatched junction bases: 8. The CDR3 length is 14 residues. The CDR3 DNA reads as TGTGCCAGCAGCTACTCTGGGACAGCCTATGGCTACACCTTC. It codes for CASSYSGTAYGYTF.

This clonotype was seen ten or more times. The chain joins TRBV7-2 to TRBJ1-4; D is unclear. This CDR3 contains 15 residues. Germline V gene sequence: CDR1 SGHTA, CDR2 FQGNSA. Trimming cost V 0 bases and J 1 base, with 6 bases left between them. CDR3 sequence reads: CASSLARGTNEKLFF. CDR3 coding DNA: TGTGCCAGCAGCTTAGCCCGGGGAACTAATGAAAAACTGTTTTTT.

This clonotype appeared a few times. This CDR3 is CASSPQGTNQPQHF. The DNA of the CDR3 is TGTGCCAGCTCACCACAGGGGACAAATCAGCCCCAGCATTTT. The chain recombines TRBV18 with TRBJ1-5, with D possibly TRBD1 on 6 matching bases. CDR1 is KGHSH and CDR2 is LQKENI in the germline V gene. Between the trimmed V and J ends, which lost 1 base and 4 bases, there was a span of 8 bases. The CDR3 loop spans 14 amino acids.

The V call is TRBV3-1, the J call TRBJ2-1, with a tentative D call TRBD1 (6 bases). This CDR3 is built from 15 residues. With 6 bases removed from V and 9 bases from J, the gap between germline ends came to 21 bases. Looked up from germline, CDR1 is LGHDT and CDR2 is YNNKEL (reference sequence). CDR3 sequence reads: CASRHDGIVGGEQFF. The CDR3 DNA reads TGTGCCAGCAGACACGACGGGATTGTAGGGGGTGAGCAGTTCTTC.

This clonotype has just a few counts. The chain links TRBV12-3 or TRBV12-4 to TRBJ2-1, with a weak D call TRBD2 (5 bases). This CDR3 is 15 amino acids long. The ends were cut back, 5 bases at V and 9 bases at J, with 20 bases in the middle. The CDR3 reads CASSRPGESKGEQFF. The CDR3 DNA is TGTGCCAGCAGTCGACCCGGGGAGTCAAAGGGTGAGCAGTTCTTC.

Only a few counts were recorded for this clonotype. This chain uses TRBV11-1 with TRBJ2-3; D may be TRBD1 or TRBD2 (5 bases each). Germline V gene lookup returns CDR1 SGHAT and CDR2 FQDESV (reference sequence). The V end lost 7 bases, the J end lost 2 bases, and 13 bases lay between the germline ends. The CDR3 totals 14 residues. CDR3 sequence (DNA): TGTGCCAGCACCTCTGGGGACCTCACAGATACGCAGTATTTT. This codes for CASTSGDLTDTQYF.

A few counts support this clonotype. The chain joins TRBV7-2 to TRBJ1-5; a possible D gene is TRBD1 (5 bases). The CDR3 sequence is 14 residues long. The germline V gene has CDR1 SGHTA and CDR2 FQGNSA. The V end was cut by 3 bases, the J end by 7 bases, with 13 bases between. The CDR3 sequence: CASSFTSGGQPQHF. The CDR3 nucleotides read TGTGCCAGCAGCTTCACTAGTGGGGGGCAGCCCCAGCATTTT.

This clonotype has just a few counts. The chain employs TRBV7-9 and TRBJ2-5; D not certain. The V gene's germline CDR1 is SEHNR and CDR2 FQNEAQ (reference sequence). V dropped 4 bases and J dropped 5 bases, with 17 bases sitting between them. The CDR3 length is 15 residues. The CDR3: CASSSPTRAEETQYF. The CDR3 nucleotides read TGTGCCAGCAGCTCTCCAACACGGGCGGAGGAGACCCAGTACTTC.